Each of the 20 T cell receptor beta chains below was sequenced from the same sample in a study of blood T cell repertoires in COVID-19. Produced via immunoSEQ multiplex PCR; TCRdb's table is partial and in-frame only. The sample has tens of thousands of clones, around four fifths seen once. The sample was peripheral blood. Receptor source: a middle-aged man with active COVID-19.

Here the CDR3 reads CASSGQRNQPQHF. CDR3 nucleotides: TGTGCCAGCAGCGGACAGCGCAATCAGCCCCAGCATTTT. The chain couples TRBV7-2 to TRBJ1-5, with D possibly being TRBD1 (6 bases). The V and J ends lost 5 bases and 2 bases respectively, with 7 bases between them. Germline V gene lookup returns CDR1 SGHTA and CDR2 FQGNSA. There are 13 residues in the CDR3.

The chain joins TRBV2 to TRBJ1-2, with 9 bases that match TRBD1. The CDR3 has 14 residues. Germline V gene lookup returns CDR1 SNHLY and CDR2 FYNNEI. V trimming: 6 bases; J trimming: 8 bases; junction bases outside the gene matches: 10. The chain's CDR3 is CASSLTGQGYGYTF. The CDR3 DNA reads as TGTGCCAGCAGCCTAACTGGACAGGGGTACGGCTACACCTTC.

In DNA form, the CDR3 reads TGTGCCAGCAGCTTAGGGGGACTAGCGGGAATCTACGAGCAGTACTTC. Translation: CASSLGGLAGIYEQYF. The gene calls are TRBV7-9 and TRBJ2-7, with 13 bases lining up with TRBD2. This CDR3 is built from 16 residues. J lost 3 bases, V lost 1 base, and 3 bases had no gene match. The germline CDR1 and CDR2 sequences are SEHNR and FQNEAQ (reference sequence).

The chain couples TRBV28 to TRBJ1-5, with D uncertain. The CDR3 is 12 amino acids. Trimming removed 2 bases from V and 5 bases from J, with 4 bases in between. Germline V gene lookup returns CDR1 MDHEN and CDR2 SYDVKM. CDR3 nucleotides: TGTGCCAGCAGTTTACCTGATCAGCCCCAGCATTTT. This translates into CASSLPDQPQHF.

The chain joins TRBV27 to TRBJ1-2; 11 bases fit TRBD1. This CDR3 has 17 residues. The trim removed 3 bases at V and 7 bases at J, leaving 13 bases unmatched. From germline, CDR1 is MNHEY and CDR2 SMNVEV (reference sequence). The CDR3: CASSFSSFGQGAPGYTF. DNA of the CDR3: TGTGCCAGCAGTTTCTCGTCTTTTGGACAGGGGGCTCCTGGCTACACCTTC.

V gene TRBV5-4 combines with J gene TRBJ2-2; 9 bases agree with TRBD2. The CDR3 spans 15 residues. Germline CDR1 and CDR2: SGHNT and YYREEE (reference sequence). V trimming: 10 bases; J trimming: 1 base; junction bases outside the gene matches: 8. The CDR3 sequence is CAHRASGMNTGELFF. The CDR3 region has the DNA TGTGCCCACCGGGCTAGCGGGATGAACACCGGGGAGCTGTTTTTT.

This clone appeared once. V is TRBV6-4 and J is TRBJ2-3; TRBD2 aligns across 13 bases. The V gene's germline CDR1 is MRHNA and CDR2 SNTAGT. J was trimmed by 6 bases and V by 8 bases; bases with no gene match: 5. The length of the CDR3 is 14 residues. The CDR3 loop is CASSGLAGSDTQYF. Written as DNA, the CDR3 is TGTGCCAGCTCGGGACTAGCGGGATCGGATACGCAGTATTTT.

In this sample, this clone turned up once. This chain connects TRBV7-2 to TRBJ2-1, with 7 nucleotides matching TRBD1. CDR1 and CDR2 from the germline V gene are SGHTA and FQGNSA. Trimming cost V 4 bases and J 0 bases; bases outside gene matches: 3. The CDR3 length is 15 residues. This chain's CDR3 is CASSSNRGSYNEQFF. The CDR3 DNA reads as TGTGCCAGCAGCTCAAACAGGGGCTCCTACAATGAGCAGTTCTTC. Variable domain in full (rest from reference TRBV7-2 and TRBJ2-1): GAGVSQSPSNKVTEKGKDVELRCDPISGHTALYWYRQSLGQGLEFLIYFQGNSAPDKSGLPSDRFSAERTGGSVSTLTIQRTQQEDSAVYLCASSSNRGSYNEQFFGPGTRLTVL.

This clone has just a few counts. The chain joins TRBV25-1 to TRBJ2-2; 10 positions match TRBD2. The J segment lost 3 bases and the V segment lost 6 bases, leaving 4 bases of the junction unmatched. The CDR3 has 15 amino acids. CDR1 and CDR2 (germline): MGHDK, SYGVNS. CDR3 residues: CASRGLAEYTGELFF. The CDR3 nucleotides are TGTGCCAGCAGAGGACTAGCGGAGTACACCGGGGAGCTGTTTTTT.

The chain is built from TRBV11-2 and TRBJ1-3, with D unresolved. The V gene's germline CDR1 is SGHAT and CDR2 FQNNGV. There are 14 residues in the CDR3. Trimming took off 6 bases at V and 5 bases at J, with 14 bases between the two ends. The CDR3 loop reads CASSPQADRNTIYF. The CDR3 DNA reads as TGTGCCAGCAGTCCCCAGGCCGATCGAAACACCATATATTTT. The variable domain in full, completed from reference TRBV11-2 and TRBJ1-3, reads EAGVAQSPRYKIIEKRQSVAFWCNPISGHATLYWYQQILGQGPKLLIQFQNNGVVDDSQLPKDRFSAERLKGVDSTLKIQPAKLEDSAVYLCASSPQADRNTIYFGEGSWLTVV.

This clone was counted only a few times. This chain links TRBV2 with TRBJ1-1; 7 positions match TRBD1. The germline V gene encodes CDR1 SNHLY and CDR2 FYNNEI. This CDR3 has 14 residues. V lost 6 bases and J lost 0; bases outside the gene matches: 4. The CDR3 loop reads CASRLTGMNTEAFF. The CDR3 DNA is TGTGCCAGCAGACTGACAGGGATGAACACTGAAGCTTTCTTT.

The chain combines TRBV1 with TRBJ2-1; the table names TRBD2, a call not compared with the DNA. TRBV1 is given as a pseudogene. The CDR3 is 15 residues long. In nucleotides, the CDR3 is TGCACCAGCAGCCTTGGGACTGGATTATGCAATGAGCAGTTCTTC. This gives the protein CTSSLGTGLCNEQFF.

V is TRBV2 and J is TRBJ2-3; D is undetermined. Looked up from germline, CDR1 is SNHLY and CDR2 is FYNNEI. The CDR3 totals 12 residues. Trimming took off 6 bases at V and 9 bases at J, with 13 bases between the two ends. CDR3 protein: CASRVQVMTQYF. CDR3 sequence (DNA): TGTGCCAGCAGGGTACAAGTTATGACGCAGTATTTT.

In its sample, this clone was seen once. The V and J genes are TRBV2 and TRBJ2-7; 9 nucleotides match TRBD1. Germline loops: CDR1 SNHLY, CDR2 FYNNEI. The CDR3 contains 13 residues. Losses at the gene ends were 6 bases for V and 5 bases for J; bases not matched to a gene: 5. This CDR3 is CASSWGQGDEQYF. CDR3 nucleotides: TGTGCCAGCAGCTGGGGACAGGGAGACGAGCAGTACTTC.

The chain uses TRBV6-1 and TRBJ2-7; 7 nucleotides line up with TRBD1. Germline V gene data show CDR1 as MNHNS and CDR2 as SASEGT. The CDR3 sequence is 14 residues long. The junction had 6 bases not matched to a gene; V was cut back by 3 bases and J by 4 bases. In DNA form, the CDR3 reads TGTGCCAGCAGTGACCTTAGGGGGCTTTACGAGCAGTACTTC. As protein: CASSDLRGLYEQYF.

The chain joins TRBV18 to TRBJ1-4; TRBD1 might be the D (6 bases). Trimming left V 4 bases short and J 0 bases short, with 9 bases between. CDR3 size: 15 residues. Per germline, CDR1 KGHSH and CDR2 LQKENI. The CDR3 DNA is TGTGCCAGCTCACTGGACAGCGCAACTAATGAAAAACTGTTTTTT. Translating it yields CASSLDSATNEKLFF.

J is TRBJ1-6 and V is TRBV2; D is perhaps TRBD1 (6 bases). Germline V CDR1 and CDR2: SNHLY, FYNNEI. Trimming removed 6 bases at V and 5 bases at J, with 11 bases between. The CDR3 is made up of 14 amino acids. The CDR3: CASRTGTDNSPLHF. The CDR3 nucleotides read TGTGCCAGCAGAACAGGGACGGATAATTCACCCCTCCACTTT.

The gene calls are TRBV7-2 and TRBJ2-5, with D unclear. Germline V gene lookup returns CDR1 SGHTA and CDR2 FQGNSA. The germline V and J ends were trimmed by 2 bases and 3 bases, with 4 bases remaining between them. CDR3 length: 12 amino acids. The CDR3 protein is CASSLNKETQYF. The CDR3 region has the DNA TGTGCCAGCAGCTTAAATAAAGAGACCCAGTACTTC.

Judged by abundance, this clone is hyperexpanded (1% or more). CDR3 DNA: TGCGCCAGCAGCTGGGGGACAGGGATCCAGCCCCAGCATTTT. Its translation is CASSWGTGIQPQHF. The V gene is TRBV5-1, the J gene TRBJ1-5; 9 bases are shared with TRBD1. This CDR3 region has 14 residues. V lost 3 bases to trimming and J lost 7 bases; unmatched junction nucleotides: 5. CDR1 is SGHRS, CDR2 YFSETQ, per germline.

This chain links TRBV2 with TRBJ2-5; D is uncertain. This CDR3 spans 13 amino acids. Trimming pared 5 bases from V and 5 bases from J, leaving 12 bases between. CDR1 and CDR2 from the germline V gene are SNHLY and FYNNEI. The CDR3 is CASSPDMTETQYF. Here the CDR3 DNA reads TGTGCCAGCAGTCCTGACATGACGGAGACCCAGTACTTC. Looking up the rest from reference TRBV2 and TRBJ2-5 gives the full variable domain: EPEVTQTPSHQVTQMGQEVILRCVPISNHLYFYWYRQILGQKVEFLVSFYNNEISEKSEIFDDQFSVERPDGSNFTLKIRSTKLEDSAMYFCASSPDMTETQYFGPGTRLLVL.